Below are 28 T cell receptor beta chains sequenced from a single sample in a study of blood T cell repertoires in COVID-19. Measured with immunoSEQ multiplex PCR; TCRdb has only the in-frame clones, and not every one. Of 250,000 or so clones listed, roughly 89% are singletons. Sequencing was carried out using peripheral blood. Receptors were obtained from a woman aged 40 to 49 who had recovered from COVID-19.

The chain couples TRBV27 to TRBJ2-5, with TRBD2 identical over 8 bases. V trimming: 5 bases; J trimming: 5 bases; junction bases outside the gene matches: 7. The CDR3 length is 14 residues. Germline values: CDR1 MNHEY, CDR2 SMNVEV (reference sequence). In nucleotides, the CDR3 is TGTGCCAGCAGTCCAGGACTAGCACGGGAGACCCAGTACTTC. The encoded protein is CASSPGLARETQYF.

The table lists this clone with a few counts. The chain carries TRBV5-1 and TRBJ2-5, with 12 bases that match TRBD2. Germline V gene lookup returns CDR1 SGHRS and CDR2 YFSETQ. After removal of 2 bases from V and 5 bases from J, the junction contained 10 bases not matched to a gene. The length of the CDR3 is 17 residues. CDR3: CASSFSPSGRAWETQYF. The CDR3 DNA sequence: TGCGCCAGCAGCTTTAGCCCTAGCGGGAGGGCCTGGGAGACCCAGTACTTC.

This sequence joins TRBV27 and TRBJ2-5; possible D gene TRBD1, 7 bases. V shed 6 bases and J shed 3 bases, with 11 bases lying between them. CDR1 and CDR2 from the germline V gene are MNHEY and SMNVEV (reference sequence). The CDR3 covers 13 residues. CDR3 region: CASSGRGEETQYF. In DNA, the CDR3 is TGTGCCAGCAGCGGCAGGGGGGAAGAGACCCAGTACTTC.

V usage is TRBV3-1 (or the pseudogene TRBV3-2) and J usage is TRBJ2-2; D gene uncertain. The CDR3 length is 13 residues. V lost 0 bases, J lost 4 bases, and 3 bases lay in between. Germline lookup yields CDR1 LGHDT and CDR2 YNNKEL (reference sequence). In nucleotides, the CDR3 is TGTGCCAGCAGCCAAGATCTCACCGGGGAGCTGTTTTTT. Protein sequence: CASSQDLTGELFF.

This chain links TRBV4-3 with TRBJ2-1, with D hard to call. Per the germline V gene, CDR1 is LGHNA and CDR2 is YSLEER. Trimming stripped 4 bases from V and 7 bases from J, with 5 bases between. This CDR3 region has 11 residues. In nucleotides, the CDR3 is TGCGCCAGCAGCCTCCAGAATGAGCAGTTCTTC. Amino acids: CASSLQNEQFF.

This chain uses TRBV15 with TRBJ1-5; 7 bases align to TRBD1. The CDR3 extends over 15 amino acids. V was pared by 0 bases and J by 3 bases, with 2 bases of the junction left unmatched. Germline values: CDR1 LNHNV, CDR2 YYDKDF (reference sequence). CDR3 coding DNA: TGTGCCACCAGCAGAGATAGGGGGCCCAATCAGCCCCAGCATTTT. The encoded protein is CATSRDRGPNQPQHF.

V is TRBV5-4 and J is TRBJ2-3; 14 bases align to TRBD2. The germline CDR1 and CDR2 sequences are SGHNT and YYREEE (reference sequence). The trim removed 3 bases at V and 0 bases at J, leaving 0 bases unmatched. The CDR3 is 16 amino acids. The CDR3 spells CASSWTSGGSTDTQYF. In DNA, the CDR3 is TGTGCCAGCAGCTGGACTAGCGGGGGGAGCACAGATACGCAGTATTTT.

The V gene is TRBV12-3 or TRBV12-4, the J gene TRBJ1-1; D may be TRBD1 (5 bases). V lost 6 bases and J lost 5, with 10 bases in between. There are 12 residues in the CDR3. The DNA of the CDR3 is TGTGCCAGCAGCTCGGGGGGGACTGAAGCTTTCTTT. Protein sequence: CASSSGGTEAFF.

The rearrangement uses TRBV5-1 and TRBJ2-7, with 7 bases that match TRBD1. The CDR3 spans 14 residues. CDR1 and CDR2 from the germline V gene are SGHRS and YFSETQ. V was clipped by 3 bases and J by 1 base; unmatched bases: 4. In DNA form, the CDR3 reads TGCGCCAGCAGCTCCGGACAGGATTCCTACGAGCAGTACTTC. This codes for CASSSGQDSYEQYF.

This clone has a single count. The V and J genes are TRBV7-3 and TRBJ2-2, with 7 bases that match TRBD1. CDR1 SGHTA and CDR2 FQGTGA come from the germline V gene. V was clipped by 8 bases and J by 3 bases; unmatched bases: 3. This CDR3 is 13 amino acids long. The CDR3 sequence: CASSTGYTGELFF. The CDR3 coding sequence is TGTGCCAGCTCGACAGGGTACACCGGGGAGCTGTTTTTT.

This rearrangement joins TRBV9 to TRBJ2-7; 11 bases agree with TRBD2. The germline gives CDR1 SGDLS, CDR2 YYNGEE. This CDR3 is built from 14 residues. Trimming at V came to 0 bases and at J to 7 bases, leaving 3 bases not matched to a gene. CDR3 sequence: CASSVGLAGLEQYF. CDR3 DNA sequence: TGTGCCAGCAGCGTAGGACTAGCGGGGTTAGAGCAGTACTTC.

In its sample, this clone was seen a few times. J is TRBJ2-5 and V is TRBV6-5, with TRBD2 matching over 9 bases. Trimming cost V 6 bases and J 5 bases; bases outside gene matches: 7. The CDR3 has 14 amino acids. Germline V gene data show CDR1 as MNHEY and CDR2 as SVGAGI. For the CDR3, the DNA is TGTGCCAGCAGGATTGGGACTAGCCGGGAGACCCAGTACTTC. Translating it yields CASRIGTSRETQYF.

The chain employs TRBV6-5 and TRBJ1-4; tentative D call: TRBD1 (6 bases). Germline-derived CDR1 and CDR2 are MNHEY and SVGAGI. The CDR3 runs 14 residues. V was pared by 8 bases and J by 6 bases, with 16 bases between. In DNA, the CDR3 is TGTGCCAGCGTAGCAGGGGACGACCATGAAAAACTGTTTTTT. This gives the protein CASVAGDDHEKLFF.

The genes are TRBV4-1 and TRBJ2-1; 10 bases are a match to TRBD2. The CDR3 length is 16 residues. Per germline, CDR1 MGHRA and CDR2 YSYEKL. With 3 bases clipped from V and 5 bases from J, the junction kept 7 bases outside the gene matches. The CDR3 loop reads CASSHTSGRANNEQFF. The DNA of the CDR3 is TGCGCCAGCAGCCACACGAGCGGGAGGGCAAACAATGAGCAGTTCTTC.

The CDR3 bases are TGCGCCAGCAGCTTGAGTTTTGCGTCCAGGGTGGAAGGCTACACCTTC. Protein: CASSLSFASRVEGYTF. V usage is TRBV5-1 and J usage is TRBJ1-2, with D possibly being TRBD1 (5 bases). Germline CDR1 is SGHRS and CDR2 is YFSETQ. V lost 1 base to trimming and J lost 8 bases, with 21 bases between them. The CDR3 extends over 16 amino acids.

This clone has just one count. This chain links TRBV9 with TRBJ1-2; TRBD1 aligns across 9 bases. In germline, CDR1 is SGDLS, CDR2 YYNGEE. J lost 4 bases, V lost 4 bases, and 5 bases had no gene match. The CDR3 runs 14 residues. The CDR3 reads CASSSGQGIYGYTF. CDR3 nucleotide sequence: TGTGCCAGCAGCTCGGGACAGGGAATCTATGGCTACACCTTC.

CDR3 nucleotides: TGTGCCAGCTCACCACAGGGACAGGGGGCGCGATATACGCAGTATTTT. It encodes CASSPQGQGARYTQYF. This chain joins TRBV18 and TRBJ2-3; 12 bases map to TRBD1. The CDR3 totals 16 residues. V lost 1 base and J lost 7; bases outside the gene matches: 6. Germline CDR1 KGHSH, CDR2 LQKENI.

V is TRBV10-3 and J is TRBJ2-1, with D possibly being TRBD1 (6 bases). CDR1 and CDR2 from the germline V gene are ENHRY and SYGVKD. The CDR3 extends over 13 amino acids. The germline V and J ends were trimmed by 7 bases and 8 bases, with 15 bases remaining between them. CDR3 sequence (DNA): TGTGCCATCAACCAAGGGGGAGTTGATGAGCAGTTCTTC. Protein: CAINQGGVDEQFF.

The CDR3 DNA reads as TGTGCCAGCAGCCCCCGGGACATTGCCACTGAAGCTTTCTTT. This sequence encodes CASSPRDIATEAFF. The chain uses TRBV13 and TRBJ1-1; perhaps TRBD1 as D (6 bases). The length of the CDR3 is 14 residues. V was trimmed by 5 bases and J by 4 bases, leaving 14 bases between them. Germline CDR1 is PRHDT and CDR2 is FYEKMQ (reference sequence).

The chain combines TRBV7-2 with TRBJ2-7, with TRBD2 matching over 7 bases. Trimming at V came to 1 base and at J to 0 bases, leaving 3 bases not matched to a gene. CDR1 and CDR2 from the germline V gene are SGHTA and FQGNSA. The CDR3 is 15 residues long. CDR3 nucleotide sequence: TGTGCCAGCAGCTTAGTTGGCGGGAGCTCCTACGAGCAGTACGTC. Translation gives CASSLVGGSSYEQYV.

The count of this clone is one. This CDR3 is CASSRQASGYGYTF. In DNA form, the CDR3 reads TGCGCCAGCAGTAGACAGGCTTCGGGCTATGGCTACACCTTC. The rearrangement joins TRBV10-1 to TRBJ1-2; D possibly corresponds to TRBD1 (6 bases). The CDR3 has 14 residues. V lost 5 bases and J 4 bases, leaving 14 bases between the germline ends. Germline CDR1 is WNHNN and CDR2 is SYGVQD (reference sequence).

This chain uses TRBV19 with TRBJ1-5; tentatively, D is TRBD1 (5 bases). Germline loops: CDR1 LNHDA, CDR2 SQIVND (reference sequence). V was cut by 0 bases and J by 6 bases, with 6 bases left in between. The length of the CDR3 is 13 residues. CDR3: CASSIDRVQPQHF. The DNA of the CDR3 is TGTGCCAGTAGTATAGACAGGGTTCAGCCCCAGCATTTT.

The CDR3 DNA sequence: TGCGCCAGCAGCTTGGTCGGACTAGGCACAGATACGCAGTATTTT. The encoded protein is CASSLVGLGTDTQYF. The rearrangement joins TRBV5-1 to TRBJ2-3, with 7 nucleotides matching TRBD2. Germline loops: CDR1 SGHRS, CDR2 YFSETQ. The CDR3 is 15 amino acids. V dropped 0 bases and J dropped 1; count of bases not matched to a gene: 2.

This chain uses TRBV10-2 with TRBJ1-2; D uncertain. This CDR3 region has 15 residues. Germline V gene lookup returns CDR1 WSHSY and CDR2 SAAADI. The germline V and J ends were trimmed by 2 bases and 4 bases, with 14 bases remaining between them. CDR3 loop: CASSEQAVGIYGYTF. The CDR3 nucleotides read TGCGCCAGCAGTGAGCAGGCGGTCGGGATCTATGGCTACACCTTC.

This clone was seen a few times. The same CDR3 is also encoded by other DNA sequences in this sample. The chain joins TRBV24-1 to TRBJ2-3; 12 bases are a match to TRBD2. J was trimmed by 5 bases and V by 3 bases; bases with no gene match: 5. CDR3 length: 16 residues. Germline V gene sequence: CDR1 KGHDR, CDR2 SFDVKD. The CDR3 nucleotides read TGTGCCACCAGTGATCCTAGCGGGAGGGCCAGAGATACGCAGTATTTT. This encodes CATSDPSGRARDTQYF.

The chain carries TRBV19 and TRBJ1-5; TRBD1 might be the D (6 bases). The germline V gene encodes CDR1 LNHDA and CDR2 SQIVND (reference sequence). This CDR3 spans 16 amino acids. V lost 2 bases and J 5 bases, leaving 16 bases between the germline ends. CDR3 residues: CASSIWRTDAYQPQHF. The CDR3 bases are TGTGCCAGTAGTATATGGCGGACAGACGCCTATCAGCCCCAGCATTTT.

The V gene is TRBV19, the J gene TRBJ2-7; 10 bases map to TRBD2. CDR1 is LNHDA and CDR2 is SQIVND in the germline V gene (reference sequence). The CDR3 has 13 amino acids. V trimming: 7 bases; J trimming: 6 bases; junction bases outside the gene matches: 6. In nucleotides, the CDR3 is TGTGCCAGTACCCTAGCGGGGGCCGGCGAGCAGTACTTC. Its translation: CASTLAGAGEQYF.

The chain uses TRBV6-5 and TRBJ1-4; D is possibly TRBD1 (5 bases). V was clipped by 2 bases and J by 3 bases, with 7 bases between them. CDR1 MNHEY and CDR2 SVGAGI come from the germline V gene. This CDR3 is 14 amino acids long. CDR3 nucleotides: TGTGCCAGCAGTTACGGGGCTGCTAATGAAAAACTGTTTTTT. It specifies CASSYGAANEKLFF.